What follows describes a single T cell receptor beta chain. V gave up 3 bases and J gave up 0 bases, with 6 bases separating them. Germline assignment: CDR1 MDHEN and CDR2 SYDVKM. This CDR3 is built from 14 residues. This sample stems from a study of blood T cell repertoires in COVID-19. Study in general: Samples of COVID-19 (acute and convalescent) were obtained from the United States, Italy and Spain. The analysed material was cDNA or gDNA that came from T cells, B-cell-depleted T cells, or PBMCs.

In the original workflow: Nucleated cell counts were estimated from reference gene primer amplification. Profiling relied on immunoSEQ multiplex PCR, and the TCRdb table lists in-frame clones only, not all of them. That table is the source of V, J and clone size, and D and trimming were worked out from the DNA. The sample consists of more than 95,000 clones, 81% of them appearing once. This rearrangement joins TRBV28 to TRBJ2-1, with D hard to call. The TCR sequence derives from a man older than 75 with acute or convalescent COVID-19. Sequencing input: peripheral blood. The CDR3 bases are TGTGCCAGCAGTTTGGCTTCCTCCTACAATGAGCAGTTCTTC. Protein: CASSLASSYNEQFF.